This TCR beta chain was obtained from a study of immune evolution from preneoplasia to lung adenocarcinoma. Between about 2014 and 2018, patients underwent resection in Japan or China. The V end lost 0 bases, the J end lost 7 bases, and 8 bases lay between the germline ends. Germline-derived CDR1 and CDR2 are SGHNT and YYREEE (reference sequence). The CDR3 has 13 residues. The table came from immunoSEQ multiplex PCR; TCRdb's copy has only in-frame clones and leaves some out. The repertoire holds tens of thousands of clones, with roughly 70% as singletons. Material: FFPE invasive lung adenocarcinoma tissue. V and J are TRBV5-4 and TRBJ2-1; D unclear. The receptor's source is a person in their sixties with invasive lung adenocarcinoma. Some clones in this sample may be carry-over from other donors' samples. CDR3 sequence (DNA): TGTGCCAGCAGCTTGGATATTGGGAATGAGCAGTTCTTC. This gives the protein CASSLDIGNEQFF.